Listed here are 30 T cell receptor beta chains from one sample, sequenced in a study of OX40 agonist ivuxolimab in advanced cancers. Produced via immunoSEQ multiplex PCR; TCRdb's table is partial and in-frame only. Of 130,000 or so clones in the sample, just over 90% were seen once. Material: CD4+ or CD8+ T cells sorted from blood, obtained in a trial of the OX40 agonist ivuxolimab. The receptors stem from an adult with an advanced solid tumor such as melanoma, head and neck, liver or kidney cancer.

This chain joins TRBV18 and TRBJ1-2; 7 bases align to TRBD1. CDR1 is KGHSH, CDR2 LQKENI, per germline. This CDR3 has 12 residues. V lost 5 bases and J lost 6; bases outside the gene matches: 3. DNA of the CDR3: TGTGCCAGCTCAGCCACAGGGGATGGCTACACCTTC. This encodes CASSATGDGYTF.

The CDR3 coding sequence is TGTGCCAGCAGTTCCGGACAGGGTAAGTTATCTGAAAAACTGTTTTTT. It translates to CASSSGQGKLSEKLFF. This rearrangement joins TRBV6-5 to TRBJ1-4, with TRBD1 matching over 8 bases. The CDR3 contains 16 residues. The V gene's germline CDR1 is MNHEY and CDR2 SVGAGI. The V segment lost 4 bases and the J segment 7 bases; nucleotides outside the gene matches: 11.

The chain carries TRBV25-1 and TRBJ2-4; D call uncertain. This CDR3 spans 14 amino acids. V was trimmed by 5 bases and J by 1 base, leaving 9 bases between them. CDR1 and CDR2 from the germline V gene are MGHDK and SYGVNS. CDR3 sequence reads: CASSSTGAKNIQYF. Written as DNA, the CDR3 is TGTGCCAGCAGTAGCACCGGGGCCAAAAACATTCAGTACTTC.

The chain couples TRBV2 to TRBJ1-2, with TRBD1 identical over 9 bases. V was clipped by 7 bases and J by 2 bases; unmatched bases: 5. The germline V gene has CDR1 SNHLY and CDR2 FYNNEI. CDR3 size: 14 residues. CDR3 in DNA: TGTGCCAGCACCCGGACAGGGGTGAACTATGGCTACACCTTC. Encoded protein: CASTRTGVNYGYTF.

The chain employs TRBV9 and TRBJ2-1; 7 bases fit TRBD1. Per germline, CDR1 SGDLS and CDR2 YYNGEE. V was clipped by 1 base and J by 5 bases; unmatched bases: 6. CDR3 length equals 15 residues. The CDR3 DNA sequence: TGTGCCAGCAGCGTAACAGGGGCTAGGGACAATGAGCAGTTCTTC. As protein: CASSVTGARDNEQFF.

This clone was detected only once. CDR3 loop: CASSTPLLAGGRETQYF. The CDR3 nucleotides are TGTGCCAGTAGTACCCCCCTACTAGCGGGGGGCCGGGAGACCCAGTACTTC. This chain links TRBV19 with TRBJ2-5; TRBD2 matches at 12 bases. With V trimmed by 4 bases and J by 5 bases, 11 bases remained unmatched. Per the germline V gene, CDR1 is LNHDA and CDR2 is SQIVND (reference sequence). The CDR3 is 17 amino acids.

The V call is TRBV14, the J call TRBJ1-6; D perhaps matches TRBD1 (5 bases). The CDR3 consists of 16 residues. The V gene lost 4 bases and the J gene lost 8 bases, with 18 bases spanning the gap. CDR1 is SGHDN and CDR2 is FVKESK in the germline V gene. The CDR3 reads CASSPVRQGGDSPLHF. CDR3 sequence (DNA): TGTGCCAGCAGCCCTGTCCGGCAGGGAGGCGATTCACCCCTCCACTTT.

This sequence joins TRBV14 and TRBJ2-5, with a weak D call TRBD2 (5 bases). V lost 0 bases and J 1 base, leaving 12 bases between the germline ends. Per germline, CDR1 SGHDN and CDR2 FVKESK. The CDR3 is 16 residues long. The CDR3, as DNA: TGTGCCAGCAGCCAAGATCGGAGGTGGGTCCAAGAGACCCAGTACTTC. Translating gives CASSQDRRWVQETQYF. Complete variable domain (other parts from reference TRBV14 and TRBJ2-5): EAGVTQFPSHSVIEKGQTVTLRCDPISGHDNLYWYRRVMGKEIKFLLHFVKESKQDESGMPNNRFLAERTGGTYSTLKVQPAELEDSGVYFCASSQDRRWVQETQYFGPGTRLLVL.

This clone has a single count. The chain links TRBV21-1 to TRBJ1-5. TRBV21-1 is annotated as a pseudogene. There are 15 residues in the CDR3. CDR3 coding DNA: TGTGCCAGCAGGGGGGGCGGACCGAGCAATCAGCCCCAGCATTTT. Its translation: CASRGGGPSNQPQHF.

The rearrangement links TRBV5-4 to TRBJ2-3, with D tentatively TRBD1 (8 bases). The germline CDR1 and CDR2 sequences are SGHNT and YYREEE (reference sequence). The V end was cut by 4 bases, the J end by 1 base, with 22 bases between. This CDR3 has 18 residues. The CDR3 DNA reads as TGTGCCAGCAGCCCGGGACAGGTCCCCGCGGGGGGCACAGATACGCAGTATTTT. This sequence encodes CASSPGQVPAGGTDTQYF.

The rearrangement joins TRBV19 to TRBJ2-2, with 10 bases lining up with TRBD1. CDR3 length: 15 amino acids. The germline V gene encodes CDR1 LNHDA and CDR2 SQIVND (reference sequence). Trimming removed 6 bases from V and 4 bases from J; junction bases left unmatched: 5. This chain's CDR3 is CASSLGQGSTGELFF. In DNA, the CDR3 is TGTGCCAGTAGCCTGGGACAGGGGAGCACCGGGGAGCTGTTTTTT.

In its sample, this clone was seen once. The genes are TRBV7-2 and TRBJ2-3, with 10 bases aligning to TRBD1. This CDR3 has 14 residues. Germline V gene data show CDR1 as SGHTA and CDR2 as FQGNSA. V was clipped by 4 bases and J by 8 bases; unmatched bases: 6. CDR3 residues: CASSSRQGALTQYF. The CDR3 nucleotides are TGTGCCAGCAGCTCACGACAGGGGGCTCTTACGCAGTATTTT.

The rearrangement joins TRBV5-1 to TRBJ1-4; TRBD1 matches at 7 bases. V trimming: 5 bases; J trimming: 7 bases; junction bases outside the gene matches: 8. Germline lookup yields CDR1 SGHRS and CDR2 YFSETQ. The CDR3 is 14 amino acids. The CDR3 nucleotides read TGCGCCAGCAGACAACAGGGGTCCTTTGAAAAACTGTTTTTT. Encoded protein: CASRQQGSFEKLFF.

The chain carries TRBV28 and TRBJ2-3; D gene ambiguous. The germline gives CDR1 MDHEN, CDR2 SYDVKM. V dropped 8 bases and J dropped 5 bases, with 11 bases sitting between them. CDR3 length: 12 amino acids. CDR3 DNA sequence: TGTGCCAGCGGCTCTCCTCGAGATACGCAGTATTTT. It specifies CASGSPRDTQYF.

CDR3 coding DNA: TGTGCCAGCAGCTTAGCGCTGGGTAGGGGCACTGAAGCTTTCTTT. As protein: CASSLALGRGTEAFF. The genes are TRBV7-9 and TRBJ1-1; D might be TRBD1 (5 bases). In germline, CDR1 is SEHNR, CDR2 FQNEAQ (reference sequence). The length of the CDR3 is 15 residues. Trimming took 0 bases from V and 4 from J, leaving 12 bases between them.

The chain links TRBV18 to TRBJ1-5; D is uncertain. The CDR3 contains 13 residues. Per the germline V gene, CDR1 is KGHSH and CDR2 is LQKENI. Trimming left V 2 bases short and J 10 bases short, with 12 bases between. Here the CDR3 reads CASSPSLQVPQHF. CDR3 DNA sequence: TGTGCCAGCTCACCAAGTCTCCAGGTCCCCCAGCATTTT.

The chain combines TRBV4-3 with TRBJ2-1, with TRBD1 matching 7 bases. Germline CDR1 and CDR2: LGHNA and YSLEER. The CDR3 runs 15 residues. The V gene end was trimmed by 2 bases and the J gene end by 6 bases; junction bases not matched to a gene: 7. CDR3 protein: CASSQSGPGGNEQFF. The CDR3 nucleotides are TGCGCCAGCAGCCAATCCGGGCCAGGGGGCAATGAGCAGTTCTTC.

The CDR3 spells CASRLTGEGTEAFF. In nucleotides, the CDR3 is TGTGCCAGCAGGCTTACAGGGGAGGGAACTGAAGCTTTCTTT. The V and J genes are TRBV6-5 and TRBJ1-1, with TRBD1 matching 7 bases. V lost 6 bases to trimming and J lost 5 bases; unmatched junction nucleotides: 9. This CDR3 is 14 amino acids long. Germline assignment: CDR1 MNHEY and CDR2 SVGAGI.

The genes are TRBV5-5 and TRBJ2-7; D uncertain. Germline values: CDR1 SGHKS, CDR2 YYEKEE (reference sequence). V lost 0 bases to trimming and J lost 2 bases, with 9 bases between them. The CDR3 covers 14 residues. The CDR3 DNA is TGTGCCAGCAGCTTGGTTTCGAACCCCTACGAGCAGTACTTC. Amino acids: CASSLVSNPYEQYF.

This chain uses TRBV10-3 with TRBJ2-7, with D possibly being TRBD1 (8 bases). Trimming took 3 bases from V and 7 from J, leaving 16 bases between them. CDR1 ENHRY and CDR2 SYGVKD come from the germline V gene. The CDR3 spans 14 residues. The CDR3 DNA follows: TGTGCCATCAGTGACCAGGGGGCGGGAGATGAGCAGTACTTC. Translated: CAISDQGAGDEQYF.

The CDR3: CASSFPSSAYNEQFF. The CDR3 DNA reads as TGTGCCAGCAGTTTTCCCTCCTCTGCCTACAATGAGCAGTTCTTC. The V call is TRBV28, the J call TRBJ2-1; D call uncertain. Germline V CDR1 and CDR2: MDHEN, SYDVKM. This CDR3 spans 15 amino acids. The V gene lost 3 bases and the J gene lost 2 bases, with 11 bases spanning the gap.

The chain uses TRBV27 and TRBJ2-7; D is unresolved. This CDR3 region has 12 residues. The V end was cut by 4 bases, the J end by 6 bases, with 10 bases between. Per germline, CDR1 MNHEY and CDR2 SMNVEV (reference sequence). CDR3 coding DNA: TGTGCCAGCAGTTCCCCAGCTTCCGAGCAGTACTTC. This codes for CASSSPASEQYF.

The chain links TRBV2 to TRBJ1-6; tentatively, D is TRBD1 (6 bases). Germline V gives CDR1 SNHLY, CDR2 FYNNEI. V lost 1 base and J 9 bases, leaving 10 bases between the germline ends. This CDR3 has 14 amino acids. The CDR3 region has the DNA TGTGCCAGCAGTGAAGGGGGGCTGGGTTCACCCCTCCACTTT. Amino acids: CASSEGGLGSPLHF.

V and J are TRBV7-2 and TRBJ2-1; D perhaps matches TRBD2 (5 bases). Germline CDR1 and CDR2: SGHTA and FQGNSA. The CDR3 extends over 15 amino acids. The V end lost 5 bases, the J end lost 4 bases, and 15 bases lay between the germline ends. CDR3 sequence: CASSPGFGGYNEQFF. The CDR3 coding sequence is TGTGCCAGCAGCCCGGGGTTTGGTGGATACAATGAGCAGTTCTTC. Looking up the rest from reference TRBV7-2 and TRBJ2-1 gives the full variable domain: GAGVSQSPSNKVTEKGKDVELRCDPISGHTALYWYRQSLGQGLEFLIYFQGNSAPDKSGLPSDRFSAERTGGSVSTLTIQRTQQEDSAVYLCASSPGFGGYNEQFFGPGTRLTVL.

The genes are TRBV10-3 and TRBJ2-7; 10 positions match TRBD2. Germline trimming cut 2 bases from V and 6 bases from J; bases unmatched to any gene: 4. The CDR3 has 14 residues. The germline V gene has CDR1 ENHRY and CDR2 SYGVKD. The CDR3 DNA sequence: TGTGCCATCAGTGAGCTAGCGGGAGCGAGCGAGCAGTACTTC. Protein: CAISELAGASEQYF.

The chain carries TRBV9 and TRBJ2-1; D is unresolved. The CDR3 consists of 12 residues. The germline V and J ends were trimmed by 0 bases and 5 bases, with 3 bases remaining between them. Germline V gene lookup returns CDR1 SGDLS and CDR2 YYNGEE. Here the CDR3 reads CASSVANNEQFF. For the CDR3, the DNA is TGTGCCAGCAGCGTAGCTAACAATGAGCAGTTCTTC. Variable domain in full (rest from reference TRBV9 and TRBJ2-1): DSGVTQTPKHLITATGQRVTLRCSPRSGDLSVYWYQQSLDQGLQFLIQYYNGEERAKGNILERFSAQQFPDLHSELNLSSLELGDSALYFCASSVANNEQFFGPGTRLTVL.

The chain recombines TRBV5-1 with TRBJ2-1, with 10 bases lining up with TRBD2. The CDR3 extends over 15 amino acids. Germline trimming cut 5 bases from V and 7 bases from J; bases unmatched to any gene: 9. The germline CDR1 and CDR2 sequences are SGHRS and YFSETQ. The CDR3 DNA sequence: TGCGCCAGCAGGCCAGAGCGGGGGGGCGTTAATGAGCAGTTCTTC. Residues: CASRPERGGVNEQFF.

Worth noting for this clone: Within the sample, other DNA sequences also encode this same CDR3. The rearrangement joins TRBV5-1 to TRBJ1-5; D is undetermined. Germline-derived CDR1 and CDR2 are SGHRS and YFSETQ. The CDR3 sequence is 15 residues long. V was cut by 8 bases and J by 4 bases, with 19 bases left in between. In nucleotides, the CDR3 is TGCGCCAGGCCTCAAATTATCCCGGGGAATCAGCCCCAGCATTTT. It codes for CARPQIIPGNQPQHF.

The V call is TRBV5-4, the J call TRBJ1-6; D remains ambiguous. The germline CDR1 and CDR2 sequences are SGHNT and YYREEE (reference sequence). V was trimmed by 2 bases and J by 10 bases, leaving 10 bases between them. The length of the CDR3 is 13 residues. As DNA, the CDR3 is TGTGCCAGCAGCTTAGTGGGAGACTCACCCCTCCACTTT. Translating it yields CASSLVGDSPLHF. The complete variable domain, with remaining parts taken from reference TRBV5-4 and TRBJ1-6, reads ETGVTQSPTHLIKTRGQQVTLRCSSQSGHNTVSWYQQALGQGPQFIFQYYREEENGRGNFPPRFSGLQFPNYSSELNVNALELDDSALYLCASSLVGDSPLHFGNGTRLTVT.

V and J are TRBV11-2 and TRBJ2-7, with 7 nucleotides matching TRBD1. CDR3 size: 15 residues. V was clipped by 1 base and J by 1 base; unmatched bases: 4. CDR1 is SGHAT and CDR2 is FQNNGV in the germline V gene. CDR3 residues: CASSLVGGKSYEQYF. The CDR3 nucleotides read TGTGCCAGCAGCTTAGTAGGGGGCAAGTCCTACGAGCAGTACTTC.